The rows below give T cell receptor beta chains drawn from one sample of a study of blood T cells in healthy people across ages. Using its own MiXCR run on the 5' RACE reads, TCRdb lists one record per CDR3 protein. In the table there are over a million distinct CDR3 sequences, 45% of which are singletons. The sequenced sample consisted of blood. Source of these receptors: a woman between 55 and 75 years old in good health. Each CDR3 is given with its conserved first and last residue. Each record gives: J gene, V gene, CDR3 protein.

TRBJ1-4,TRBV30,CAWTRQGADEKLFF
TRBJ2-7,TRBV5-1,CASSLEVGGEGEQYF
TRBJ2-3,TRBV2,CASSERRTSERSTDTQYF
TRBJ2-4,TRBV9,CASSVDPAKNIQYF
TRBJ2-7,TRBV5-1,CASSLSGGMPYEQYF
TRBJ1-1,TRBV7-9,CTSSPSGRNTEAFF
TRBJ2-7,TRBV7-2,CASSNEGAPEDYEQYF
TRBJ2-7,TRBV5-1,CASSPDGDEQYF
TRBJ2-3,TRBV20-1,CSASENPTDTQYF
TRBJ2-7,TRBV6-1,CATPDEGNEQYF
TRBJ2-1,TRBV29-1,CSVDGLYNEQFF
TRBJ2-1,TRBV5-1,CASTWTGGNEQFF
TRBJ2-3,TRBV6-5,CASSYDGSDTQYF
TRBJ2-1,TRBV29-1,CSVTGVAVNEQFF
TRBJ2-5,TRBV29-1,CSVGLPGWQETQYF
TRBJ2-1,TRBV29-1,CSVGTSGEQFF
TRBJ2-3,TRBV7-2,CASSPWTGPTDTQYF
TRBJ2-7,TRBV7-9,CASSLLNSYEQYF
TRBJ1-4,TRBV5-5,CASSLAVGVDEKLFF
TRBJ1-1,TRBV4-2,CASSQDWGIAEAFF
TRBJ2-7,TRBV6-2/TRBV6-3,CASSYPPGPSGDEQYF
-,TRBV20-1,CSARRSAETQYF
TRBJ2-7,TRBV2,CASTDSGYEQYF
-,TRBV27,CASSPTYRDSPYEQYF
-,TRBV6-1,CASSEQRLRTAPAKNIQYF
-,TRBV6-1,CASSSEGQWVLGLRTQYF